This T cell receptor beta chain was sequenced during a study of early T cells in non-severe SARS-CoV-2 infection. TCRdb re-called the 5' RACE reads through MiXCR, storing one row per CDR3 protein. This sample has just over 95,000 distinct CDR3 sequences, with approximately 10% found just once. Findings and caveats of the study: Anti-spike CD8 responses were favored in VDJdb matching, and private and CD4 specificities were missed.

Concerning this clonotype itself: Antigen specificity is unknown.

The CDR3 loop spans 14 amino acids. V shed 3 bases, J shed 6 bases, and the junction held 7 bases outside the gene matches. CDR1 is SGHNT and CDR2 is YYREEE in the germline V gene (reference sequence). The gene calls are TRBV5-4 and TRBJ2-7; 9 nucleotides match TRBD2. The clonotype was recovered from an adult who was a healthcare worker with PCR-confirmed SARS-CoV-2 infection or an uninfected control (not recorded which). The sample consisted of whole blood, taken at baseline. CDR3 amino acids: CASSSPGLASEQYF. The CDR3 DNA is TGTGCCAGCAGCTCTCCGGGACTAGCTTCCGAGCAGTACTTC.